Below, 31 T cell receptor beta chains from the same sample are listed, as sequenced in a study of CD8 T cells in ankylosing spondylitis. Regarding the study as a whole: Among TCR beta sequences, a motif of fewer than 10 highly homologous variants appeared characteristic of ankylosing spondylitis blood.

These receptors have no known antigen. Using its own MiXCR run on the 5' RACE reads, TCRdb lists one record per CDR3 protein. The top ten clones hold 0.51% of a sample with about 800,000 distinct CDR3 sequences, roughly 10% of them seen once. Sample: blood, either unsorted or a sorted T cell fraction (not recorded which). These receptors were obtained from a male donor with ankylosing spondylitis.

The chain is built from TRBV4-3 and TRBJ2-1; D is tentatively TRBD1 or TRBD2 (6 bases each). Trimming pared 5 bases from V and 1 base from J, leaving 18 bases between. There are 17 residues in the CDR3. Per the germline V gene, CDR1 is LGHNA and CDR2 is YSLEER. This CDR3 is CASSYKGDSLSYNEQFF. The CDR3 DNA sequence: TGCGCCAGCAGCTATAAGGGGGACTCCTTATCCTACAATGAGCAGTTCTTC.

The chain uses TRBV20-1 and TRBJ2-3; 11 bases map to TRBD2. V gave up 3 bases and J gave up 2 bases; unmatched junction bases: 4. CDR1 DFQATT and CDR2 SNEGSKA come from the germline V gene (reference sequence). There are 15 residues in the CDR3. CDR3 nucleotides: TGCAGTGCTAGTGGACTAGCGGGTGTCACAGATACGCAGTATTTT. Residues: CSASGLAGVTDTQYF.

Ten or more counts support this clonotype. This chain links TRBV29-1 with TRBJ2-3; 8 bases map to TRBD2. Germline values: CDR1 SQVTM, CDR2 ANQGSEA. The CDR3 runs 14 residues. V lost 3 bases and J lost 2; bases outside the gene matches: 4. Here the CDR3 DNA reads TGCAGCGTTGACGCGGGAGGTTACACAGATACGCAGTATTTT. Amino acids: CSVDAGGYTDTQYF.

In this sample, this clonotype turned up many times. The chain has TRBV15 and TRBJ2-7, with D perhaps TRBD1 or TRBD2 (5 bases each). V was pared by 4 bases and J by 2 bases, with 15 bases between. The CDR3 length is 15 residues. Looked up from germline, CDR1 is LNHNV and CDR2 is YYDKDF (reference sequence). The CDR3 sequence is CATSIEKGSTYEQYF. CDR3 coding DNA: TGTGCCACCAGCATCGAGAAGGGGAGTACCTACGAGCAGTACTTC.

This clonotype was counted at least ten times. The V and J genes are TRBV12-3 or TRBV12-4 and TRBJ1-5; 7 nucleotides line up with TRBD1. Trimming cost V 6 bases and J 7 bases; bases outside gene matches: 9. The CDR3 totals 14 residues. The CDR3 DNA sequence: TGTGCCAGCAGCCTGGACAGGATCAACCAGCCCCAGCATTTT. Amino acids: CASSLDRINQPQHF.

This clonotype was counted only a few times. This chain links TRBV20-1 with TRBJ1-3; TRBD1 agrees at 7 bases. Per germline, CDR1 DFQATT and CDR2 SNEGSKA (reference sequence). J was trimmed by 3 bases and V by 5 bases; bases with no gene match: 7. This CDR3 is 14 amino acids long. Here the CDR3 DNA reads TGCAGTGCTCGGACAGGTCTGTTTGGAAACACCATATATTTT. Residues: CSARTGLFGNTIYF.

In regard to this clonotype: Germline and junction disagree at one end, which may indicate a read error. The chain has TRBV5-6 and TRBJ2-7, with D unresolved. This CDR3 has 12 residues. Germline CDR1 and CDR2: SGHDT and YYEEEE. CDR3 nucleotide sequence: TGTGCCATCAGCCCACCGTTCGGGGAGCAGTACTTC. Translated, it gives CAISPPFGEQYF. Full variable domain (missing parts from reference TRBV5-6 and TRBJ2-7): DAGVTQSPTHLIKTRGQQVTLRCSPKSGHDTVSWYQQALGQGPQFIFQYYEEEERQRGNFPDRFSGHQFPNYSSELNVNALLLGDSALYLCAISPPFGEQYFGPGTRLTVT.

This clonotype came up a few times. The rearrangement links TRBV10-3 to TRBJ1-4; D gene uncertain. Germline-derived CDR1 and CDR2 are ENHRY and SYGVKD. This CDR3 is 16 amino acids long. Trimming removed 5 bases at V and 0 bases at J, with 13 bases between. The CDR3 is CAISQQIPATNEKLFF. The CDR3 region has the DNA TGTGCCATCAGTCAACAGATTCCCGCAACTAATGAAAAACTGTTTTTT.

The chain couples TRBV7-8 to TRBJ1-5; the D gene is possibly TRBD1 (6 bases). The germline V gene has CDR1 SGHVS and CDR2 FQNEAQ. V was clipped by 3 bases and J by 1 base, with 13 bases between them. The CDR3 is made up of 16 amino acids. CDR3 amino acids: CASSLGAPWSNQPQHF. DNA for the CDR3: TGTGCCAGCAGCTTGGGGGCCCCATGGAGCAATCAGCCCCAGCATTTT. The variable domain in full, with the rest retrieved from reference TRBV7-8 and TRBJ1-5, is GAGVSQSPRYKVAKRGQDVALRCDPISGHVSLFWYQQALGQGPEFLTYFQNEAQLDKSGLPSDRFFAERPEGSVSTLKIQRTQQEDSAVYLCASSLGAPWSNQPQHFGDGTRLSIL.

This clonotype was counted between two and nine times. The rearrangement uses TRBV7-9 and TRBJ2-3; TRBD2 matches at 9 bases. Losses at the gene ends were 3 bases for V and 2 bases for J; bases not matched to a gene: 6. The CDR3 covers 16 residues. Germline-derived CDR1 and CDR2 are SEHNR and FQNEAQ (reference sequence). The CDR3: CASSFLAGEPTDTQYF. CDR3 DNA sequence: TGTGCCAGCAGCTTCTTAGCGGGGGAACCCACAGATACGCAGTATTTT.

The rearrangement links TRBV4-2 to TRBJ1-2; possibly TRBD1 for D (6 bases). Trimming cost V 0 bases and J 10 bases, with 21 bases left between them. Germline CDR1 is LGHNA and CDR2 is YNFKEQ. CDR3 length: 16 amino acids. The CDR3 region is CASSQDPQGAFGSYTF. The CDR3 DNA is TGTGCCAGCAGCCAAGATCCACAGGGAGCCTTTGGTTCCTACACCTTC.

This clonotype came up many times. This chain links TRBV10-3 with TRBJ2-5; no clear D gene. The germline CDR1 and CDR2 sequences are ENHRY and SYGVKD. Trimming left V 3 bases short and J 1 base short, with 6 bases between. CDR3 size: 13 residues. As DNA, the CDR3 is TGTGCCATCAGTGACCGGGCCCAAGAGACCCAGTACTTC. Amino acids: CAISDRAQETQYF.

This clonotype has at least ten counts. The chain couples TRBV29-1 to TRBJ2-1, with 12 bases aligning to TRBD2. CDR3 size: 15 residues. Germline trimming cut 6 bases from V and 4 bases from J; bases unmatched to any gene: 7. Germline V lookup: CDR1 SQVTM, CDR2 ANQGSEA. CDR3 residues: CSVRLAGEHYNEQFF. CDR3 bases: TGCAGCGTCCGACTAGCGGGAGAGCATTACAATGAGCAGTTCTTC.

There are many counts of this clonotype. The J gene is TRBJ1-5, the V gene TRBV7-9; the D gene is possibly TRBD1 (6 bases). The germline V and J ends were trimmed by 2 bases and 9 bases, with 8 bases remaining between them. This CDR3 region has 12 residues. Germline CDR1 and CDR2: SEHNR and FQNEAQ (reference sequence). The CDR3 reads CASSLTRGPQHF. The CDR3 nucleotides read TGTGCCAGCAGCTTAACCAGGGGGCCCCAGCATTTT.

The chain combines TRBV20-1 with TRBJ1-1; D perhaps matches TRBD1 (5 bases). V lost 3 bases and J lost 1, with 9 bases in between. Germline assignment: CDR1 DFQATT and CDR2 SNEGSKA (reference sequence). CDR3 size: 13 residues. CDR3 loop: CSASWGANTEAFF. DNA of the CDR3: TGCAGTGCTAGTTGGGGCGCGAACACTGAAGCTTTCTTT.

This clonotype came up many times. The gene calls are TRBV14 and TRBJ1-5; D not certain. The germline V gene has CDR1 SGHDN and CDR2 FVKESK. V shed 1 base and J shed 14 bases, with 6 bases lying between them. The CDR3 loop spans 10 amino acids. The CDR3 sequence is CASSQVGEHF. The CDR3 DNA sequence: TGTGCCAGCAGCCAAGTTGGGGAGCATTTT.

The gene calls are TRBV29-1 and TRBJ1-2; D perhaps matches TRBD1 (5 bases). This CDR3 has 12 amino acids. CDR1 and CDR2 (germline): SQVTM, ANQGSEA. The V gene lost 7 bases and the J gene lost 3 bases, with 12 bases spanning the gap. The chain's CDR3 is CSAAGTYYGYTF. Here the CDR3 DNA reads TGCAGCGCTGCAGGGACCTACTATGGCTACACCTTC.

This clonotype has only a few counts. V is TRBV6-5 and J is TRBJ1-4, with 10 positions matching TRBD1. Germline CDR1 MNHEY, CDR2 SVGAGI. CDR3 size: 18 residues. The ends lost 0 bases at V and 8 bases at J; junction bases unmatched: 12. CDR3 DNA: TGTGCCAGCAGTTACTCGTATATAACGGGACAGGGGCAGGAAAAACTGTTTTTT. Protein product: CASSYSYITGQGQEKLFF.

The chain uses TRBV7-2 and TRBJ2-2; D gene ambiguous. This CDR3 is 14 amino acids long. Germline V gene sequence: CDR1 SGHTA, CDR2 FQGNSA. V lost 0 bases to trimming and J lost 7 bases, with 9 bases between them. For the CDR3, the DNA is TGTGCCAGCAGCTTAGCGAGAGCGTTCGGGGAGCTGTTTTTT. Its translation is CASSLARAFGELFF.

This clonotype appeared a few times. V gene TRBV10-3 combines with J gene TRBJ2-1, with 7 positions matching TRBD1. The germline CDR1 and CDR2 sequences are ENHRY and SYGVKD. This CDR3 is built from 16 residues. With 4 bases clipped from V and 6 bases from J, the junction kept 12 bases outside the gene matches. In nucleotides, the CDR3 is TGTGCCATCAGTGGGCACTACAGGGGAAGTGGCAATGAGCAGTTCTTC. Its translation: CAISGHYRGSGNEQFF.

This clonotype has a handful of counts. The chain recombines TRBV20-1 with TRBJ2-2; possibly TRBD1 or TRBD2 for D (6 bases each). This CDR3 has 14 residues. From germline, CDR1 is DFQATT and CDR2 SNEGSKA (reference sequence). V lost 8 bases and J 1 base, leaving 14 bases between the germline ends. This CDR3 reads CSYQGRKNTGELFF. The CDR3 nucleotides read TGCAGTTATCAGGGGAGGAAGAACACCGGGGAGCTGTTTTTT.

This clonotype occurred many times. This chain connects TRBV20-1 to TRBJ1-1; D ambiguous. Germline loops: CDR1 DFQATT, CDR2 SNEGSKA (reference sequence). With 0 bases removed from V and 0 bases from J, the gap between germline ends came to 8 bases. The CDR3 extends over 14 amino acids. The CDR3 protein is CSARDWRLNTEAFF. Written as DNA, the CDR3 is TGCAGTGCTAGAGATTGGCGGTTGAACACTGAAGCTTTCTTT.

The CDR3 sequence is CASSYRSGGYQETQYF. The CDR3 bases are TGTGCCAGCAGTTACCGGTCAGGGGGATACCAAGAGACCCAGTACTTC. The chain combines TRBV6-5 with TRBJ2-5; TRBD1 matches 7 bases. The junction had 6 bases not matched to a gene; V was cut back by 2 bases and J by 0 bases. CDR3 length: 16 amino acids. Germline V CDR1 and CDR2: MNHEY, SVGAGI.

This clonotype has only a few counts. The chain has TRBV6-6 and TRBJ1-1; D gene unclear. Trimming cost V 6 bases and J 2 bases, with 7 bases left between them. Germline assignment: CDR1 MNHNY and CDR2 SVGAGI (reference sequence). The CDR3 loop spans 12 amino acids. The CDR3 DNA sequence: TGTGCCAGCAGCCCGGCCAACACTGAAGCTTTCTTT. Its translation is CASSPANTEAFF.

The J gene is TRBJ2-1, the V gene TRBV20-1; tentatively, D is TRBD2 (6 bases). The CDR3 loop spans 15 amino acids. CDR1 is DFQATT, CDR2 SNEGSKA, per germline (reference sequence). V lost 5 bases to trimming and J lost 3 bases, with 17 bases between them. This chain's CDR3 is CSASRLERYYNEQFF. The CDR3 coding sequence is TGCAGTGCTTCAAGACTAGAAAGATACTACAATGAGCAGTTCTTC.

This clonotype has a handful of counts. The chain uses TRBV25-1 and TRBJ2-1, with D perhaps TRBD1 (6 bases). V gave up 7 bases and J gave up 8 bases, with 15 bases separating them. This CDR3 has 13 amino acids. Germline CDR1 and CDR2: MGHDK and SYGVNS. The CDR3: CASTRTASDEQFF. The CDR3 nucleotides read TGTGCCAGCACCCGGACAGCTAGTGATGAGCAGTTCTTC.

This clonotype occurred a few times. Here the CDR3 reads CASTPGGRRGYEQYF. The CDR3 bases are TGTGCCAGCACCCCCGGGGGAAGGCGCGGCTACGAGCAGTACTTC. The chain has TRBV7-2 and TRBJ2-7, with a weak D call TRBD2 (6 bases). V was shortened by 7 bases and J by 3 bases, with 19 bases between the two germline ends. The CDR3 totals 15 residues. Germline V gene sequence: CDR1 SGHTA, CDR2 FQGNSA.

The chain carries TRBV11-2 and TRBJ2-5; TRBD1 aligns across 8 bases. The CDR3 is made up of 17 amino acids. Germline V gene data show CDR1 as SGHAT and CDR2 as FQNNGV. V shed 0 bases, J shed 2 bases, and the junction held 8 bases outside the gene matches. This chain's CDR3 is CASSLDVRQGRQETQYF. CDR3 DNA sequence: TGTGCCAGCAGCTTAGATGTGAGACAGGGGCGTCAAGAGACCCAGTACTTC. The complete variable domain, with remaining parts taken from reference TRBV11-2 and TRBJ2-5, reads EAGVAQSPRYKIIEKRQSVAFWCNPISGHATLYWYQQILGQGPKLLIQFQNNGVVDDSQLPKDRFSAERLKGVDSTLKIQPAKLEDSAVYLCASSLDVRQGRQETQYFGPGTRLLVL.

J is TRBJ2-5 and V is TRBV7-2, with TRBD1 identical over 10 bases. Germline V gives CDR1 SGHTA, CDR2 FQGNSA. The CDR3 is made up of 15 amino acids. Trimming cost V 4 bases and J 7 bases; bases outside gene matches: 9. CDR3 sequence: CASSSPGQGFGTQYF. CDR3 in DNA: TGTGCCAGCAGCTCGCCGGGACAGGGGTTCGGGACCCAGTACTTC.

The J gene is TRBJ2-7, the V gene TRBV4-3; 10 nucleotides align to TRBD2. This CDR3 has 16 amino acids. CDR1 and CDR2 (germline): LGHNA, YSLEER. J gave up 2 bases and V 0 bases, and 4 bases lay outside the gene matches. CDR3 DNA sequence: TGCGCCAGCAGCCAAGAATTAAGCGGGAGGGCCTACGAGCAGTACTTC. Amino acids: CASSQELSGRAYEQYF.

The V call is TRBV6-2 or TRBV6-3, the J call TRBJ2-2; no clear D gene. The CDR3 has 14 residues. V lost 7 bases, J lost 5 bases, and 14 bases lay in between. Germline V lookup: CDR1 MNHEY, CDR2 SVGEGT. In DNA, the CDR3 is TGTGCCAGCAAAGGGTATCTACCGACCGGGGAGCTGTTTTTT. Protein sequence: CASKGYLPTGELFF.